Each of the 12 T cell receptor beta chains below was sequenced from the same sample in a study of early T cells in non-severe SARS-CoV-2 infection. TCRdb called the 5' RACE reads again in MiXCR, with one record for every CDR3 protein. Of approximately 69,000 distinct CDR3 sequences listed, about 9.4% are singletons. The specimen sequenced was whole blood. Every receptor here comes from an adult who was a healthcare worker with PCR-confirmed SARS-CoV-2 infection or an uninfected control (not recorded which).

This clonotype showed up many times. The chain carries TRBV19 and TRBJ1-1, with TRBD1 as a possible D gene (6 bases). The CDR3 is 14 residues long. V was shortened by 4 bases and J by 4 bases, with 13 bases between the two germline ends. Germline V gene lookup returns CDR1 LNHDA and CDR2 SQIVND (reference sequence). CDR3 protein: CASSKAGAGTEAFF. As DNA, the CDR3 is TGTGCCAGTAGTAAAGCAGGGGCAGGCACTGAAGCTTTCTTT.

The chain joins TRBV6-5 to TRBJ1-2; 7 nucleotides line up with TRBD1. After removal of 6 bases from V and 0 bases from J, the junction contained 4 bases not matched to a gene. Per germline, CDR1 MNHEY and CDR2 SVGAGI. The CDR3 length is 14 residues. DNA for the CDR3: TGTGCCAGCAGGTCCGGACAGGCTAACTATGGCTACACCTTC. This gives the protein CASRSGQANYGYTF.

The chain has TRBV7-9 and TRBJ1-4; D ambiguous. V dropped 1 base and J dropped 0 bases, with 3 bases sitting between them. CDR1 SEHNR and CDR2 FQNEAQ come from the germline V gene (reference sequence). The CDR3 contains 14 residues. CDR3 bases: TGTGCCAGCAGCTTAGATGCAACTAATGAAAAACTGTTTTTT. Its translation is CASSLDATNEKLFF.

CDR3 coding DNA: TGTGCCAGCAGTGCGAACCCAGGGGCTTACAATGAGCAGTTCTTC. Residues: CASSANPGAYNEQFF. The rearrangement uses TRBV6-1 and TRBJ2-1, with D possibly being TRBD1 (6 bases). The CDR3 sequence is 15 residues long. Germline loops: CDR1 MNHNS, CDR2 SASEGT. Trimming took off 4 bases at V and 4 bases at J, with 14 bases between the two ends.

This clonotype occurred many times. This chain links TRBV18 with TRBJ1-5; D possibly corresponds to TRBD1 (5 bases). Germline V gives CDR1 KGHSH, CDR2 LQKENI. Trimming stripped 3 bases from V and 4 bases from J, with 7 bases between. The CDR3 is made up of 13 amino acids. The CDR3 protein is CASSPGPNQPQHF. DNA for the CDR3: TGTGCCAGCTCACCGGGGCCGAATCAGCCCCAGCATTTT.

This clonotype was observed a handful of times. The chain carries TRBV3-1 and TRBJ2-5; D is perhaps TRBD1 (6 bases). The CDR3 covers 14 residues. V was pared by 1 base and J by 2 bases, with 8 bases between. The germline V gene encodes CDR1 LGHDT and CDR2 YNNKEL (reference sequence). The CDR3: CASSQGTGQETQYF. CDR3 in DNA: TGTGCCAGCAGCCAAGGTACAGGGCAAGAGACCCAGTACTTC.

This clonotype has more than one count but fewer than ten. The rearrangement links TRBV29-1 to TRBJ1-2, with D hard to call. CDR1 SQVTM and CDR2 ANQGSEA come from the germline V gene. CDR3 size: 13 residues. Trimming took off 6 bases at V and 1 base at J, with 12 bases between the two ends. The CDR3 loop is CSVTTDFNYGYTF. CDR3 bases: TGCAGCGTGACAACAGATTTTAACTATGGCTACACCTTC.

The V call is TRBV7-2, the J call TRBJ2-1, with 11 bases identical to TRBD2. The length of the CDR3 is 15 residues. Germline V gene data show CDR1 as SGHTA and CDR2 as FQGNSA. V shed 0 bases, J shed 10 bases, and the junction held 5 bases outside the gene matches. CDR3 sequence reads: CASSLASGGAREQFF. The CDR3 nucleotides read TGTGCCAGCAGCTTAGCTAGCGGGGGGGCAAGGGAGCAGTTCTTC. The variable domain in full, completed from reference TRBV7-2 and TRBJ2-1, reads GAGVSQSPSNKVTEKGKDVELRCDPISGHTALYWYRQSLGQGLEFLIYFQGNSAPDKSGLPSDRFSAERTGGSVSTLTIQRTQQEDSAVYLCASSLASGGAREQFFGPGTRLTVL.

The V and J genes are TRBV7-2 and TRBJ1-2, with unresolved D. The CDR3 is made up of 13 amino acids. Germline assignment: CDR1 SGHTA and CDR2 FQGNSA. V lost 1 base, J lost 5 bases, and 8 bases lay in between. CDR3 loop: CASSLEGLYGYTF. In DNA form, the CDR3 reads TGTGCCAGCAGCTTAGAGGGCCTGTATGGCTACACCTTC.

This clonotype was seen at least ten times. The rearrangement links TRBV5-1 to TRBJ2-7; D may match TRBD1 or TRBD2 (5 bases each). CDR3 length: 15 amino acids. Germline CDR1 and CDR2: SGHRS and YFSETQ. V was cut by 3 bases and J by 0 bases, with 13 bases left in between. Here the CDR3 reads CASSYTGTDSYEQYF. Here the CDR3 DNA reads TGCGCCAGCAGCTATACCGGGACGGACTCCTACGAGCAGTACTTC. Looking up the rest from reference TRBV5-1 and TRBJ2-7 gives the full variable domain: KAGVTQTPRYLIKTRGQQVTLSCSPISGHRSVSWYQQTPGQGLQFLFEYFSETQRNKGNFPGRFSGRQFSNSRSEMNVSTLELGDSALYLCASSYTGTDSYEQYFGPGTRLTVT.

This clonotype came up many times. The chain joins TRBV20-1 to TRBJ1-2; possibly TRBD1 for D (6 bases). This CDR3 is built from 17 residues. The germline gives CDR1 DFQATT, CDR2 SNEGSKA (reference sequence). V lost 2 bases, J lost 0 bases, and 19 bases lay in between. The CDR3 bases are TGCAGTGCTAGACCCCCGGGACAAGTAGAAGCTAACTATGGCTACACCTTC. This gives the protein CSARPPGQVEANYGYTF.

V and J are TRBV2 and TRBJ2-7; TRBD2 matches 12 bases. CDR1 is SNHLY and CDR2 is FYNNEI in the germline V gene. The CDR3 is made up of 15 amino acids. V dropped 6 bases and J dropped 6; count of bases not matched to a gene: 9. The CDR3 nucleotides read TGTGCCAGCAGCTCCCCGCTAGCGGGGGGGAGCGAGCAGTACTTC. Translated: CASSSPLAGGSEQYF.